This T cell receptor beta chain emerged from a study of human T cells and chemical hapten exposure. Overall study: Patients additionally received therapeutic doses of diphenylcyclopropenone on the scalp once a week, and this continued throughout the approximately 23-week study.

Noted time point: patch test 2, 6 weeks after DPC sensitization. The treatment denotes: therapeutic diphenylcyclopropenone sensitization with weekly scalp DPC. Per the germline V gene, CDR1 is SEHNR and CDR2 is FQNEAQ (reference sequence). The CDR3 is made up of 12 amino acids. V lost 8 bases and J 0 bases, leaving 4 bases between the germline ends. With regard to this clonotype: Its antigen remains unidentified.

TCRdb ran MiXCR on the RACE reads and lists one entry per CDR3 protein. Altogether some 100,000 distinct CDR3 sequences are present, 9.2% being singletons, with the ten largest covering about 3%. Notes on the study in general: Compared with pre-sensitization or healthy control sets, expanded TCRs clustered more. Once DPC sensitization occurred, TCRs above 1 in 1000 frequency showed no change.

The sample here was whole blood, taken in connection with sensitization to the hapten diphenylcyclopropenone (DPC). The gene calls are TRBV7-9 and TRBJ2-2; D unresolved. The receptor was isolated from a woman aged 40 to 50 with alopecia areata. Some clones in this sample may be carry-over from other donors' samples. The CDR3 loop reads CASLPNTGELFF. The CDR3 coding sequence is TGTGCCAGCTTACCGAACACCGGGGAGCTGTTTTTT.